A selection of T cell receptor beta chains follows, all from one sample in a study of T cell repertoires in aging, cancer and after chemotherapy. From the multiplex PCR reads, TCRdb called clonotypes with MiXCR, one entry per CDR3 protein. The table includes some 9,600 distinct CDR3 sequences, 30% to 40% detected once. Sequenced input: blood. Receptor source: a human donor in good health. Both conserved end residues are part of each CDR3. Each record gives: J gene, V gene, clone size, D gene, CDR3 protein, CDR3 DNA. D genes are given only for firm matches. Clone sizes are given selectively: once, few, many, or a class where the clone is expanded.

TRBJ1-5,TRBV30,.,TRBD1,CAWSGQGVLSNQPQHF,TGTGCCTGGAGTGGTCAGGGGGTTTTGAGCAATCAGCCCCAGCATTTT
TRBJ1-1,TRBV5-4,once,.,CASSPGDIRDTEAFF,TGTGCCAGCAGCCCGGGGGACATCCGGGACACTGAAGCTTTCTTT
TRBJ1-5,TRBV2,.,.,CASAHTPSNQPQHF,TGTGCCAGCGCCCACACCCCAAGCAATCAGCCCCAGCATTTT
TRBJ2-2,TRBV19,few,.,CASSMRHNTGELFF,TGTGCCAGTAGTATGCGGCATAACACCGGGGAGCTGTTTTTT
TRBJ2-3,TRBV11-2,few,.,CASSLSGIYTDTQYF,TGTGCCAGCAGCTTGAGCGGAATATACACAGATACGCAGTATTTT
TRBJ1-1,TRBV5-4,.,.,CASSRRGEAFF,TGTGCCAGCAGCCGTCGCGGTGAAGCTTTCTTT
TRBJ2-7,TRBV19,few,TRBD2,CASSITSGGPYEQYF,TGTGCCAGTAGTATCACTAGCGGGGGGCCCTACGAGCAGTACTTC
TRBJ1-1,TRBV7-9,.,.,CASSFKISGANTFF,TGTGCCAGCAGCTTCAAAATCTCCGGGGCTAATACTTTCTTT
TRBJ1-2,TRBV6-1,few,.,CASSENEVNYGYTF,TGTGCCAGCAGTGAAAATGAGGTTAACTATGGCTACACCTTC
TRBJ2-2,TRBV29-1,few,.,CSVHLAAGELFF,TGCAGCGTTCACTTGGCTGCCGGGGAGCTGTTTTTT
TRBJ2-1,TRBV7-2,.,.,CASSLVSSYNEQFF,TGTGCCAGCAGCTTAGTGAGCTCCTACAATGAGCAGTTCTTC
TRBJ1-2,TRBV18,few,.,CASSPPDVYGYTF,TGTGCCAGCTCACCTCCGGATGTCTATGGCTACACCTTC